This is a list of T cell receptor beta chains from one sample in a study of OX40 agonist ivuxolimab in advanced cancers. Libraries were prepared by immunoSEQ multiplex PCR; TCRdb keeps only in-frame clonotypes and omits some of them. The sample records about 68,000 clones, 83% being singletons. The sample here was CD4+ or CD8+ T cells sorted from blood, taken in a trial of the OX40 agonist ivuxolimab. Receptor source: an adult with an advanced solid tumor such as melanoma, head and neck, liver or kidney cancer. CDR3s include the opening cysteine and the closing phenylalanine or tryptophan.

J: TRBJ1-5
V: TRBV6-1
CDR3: CASSENLNQLGPQHF

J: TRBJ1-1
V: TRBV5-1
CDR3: CASSVSTGQSMNTEAFF

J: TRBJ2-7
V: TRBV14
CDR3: CASSRGTSGTYEQYF

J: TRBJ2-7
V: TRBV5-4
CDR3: CASSQAQGYEQYF

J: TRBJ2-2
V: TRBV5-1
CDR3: CASIGWTGNTGELFF

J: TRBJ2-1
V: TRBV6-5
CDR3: CASARGGFLYNEQFF

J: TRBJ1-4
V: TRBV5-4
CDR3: CASSSRQGEKLFF

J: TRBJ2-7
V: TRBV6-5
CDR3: CASSYSTGVYEQYF

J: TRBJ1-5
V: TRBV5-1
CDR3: CASSSGGAGQPQHF

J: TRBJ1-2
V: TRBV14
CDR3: CASSQTPNSGYTF

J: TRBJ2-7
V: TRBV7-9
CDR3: CASSSGTGSNEQYF

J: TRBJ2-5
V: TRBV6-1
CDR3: CASSETRGAFRETQYF

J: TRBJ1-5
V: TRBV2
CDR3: CASSLGYGNQPQHF

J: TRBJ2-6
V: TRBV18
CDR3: CASSPGLFRSSTGANVLTF

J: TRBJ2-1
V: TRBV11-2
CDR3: CAIQDWNEQFF

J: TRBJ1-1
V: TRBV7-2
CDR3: CASSLGRVTEAFF

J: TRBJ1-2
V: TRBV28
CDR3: CANSPGQGYSGYTF